This TCR beta chain is drawn from a study of vaccination and CD4 T cells after COVID-19. Trimming removed 4 bases from V and 4 bases from J, with 16 bases in between. Germline assignment: CDR1 MNHEY and CDR2 SVGAGI. The CDR3 length is 15 residues. Specified treatment: approximately nine-day PBMC culture with coronavirus spike peptide pools or control peptides (ViraFEST assay). The unexposed donor's CD4+ T cells were collected before the COVID-19 pandemic (2011-2018). Points on this clonotype: The antigen remains undetermined.

Cultured CD4+ T cell DNA underwent sequencing with the Oncomine TCR Beta short-read assay. Cultured CD4+ T cells yielded the extracted genomic DNA. TCRdb analysed the PCR reads with MiXCR anew, one entry per CDR3 protein. The sample records about 6,300 distinct CDR3 sequences, approximately 33% being singletons. The sequenced sample was CD4+ T cells from blood, cultured in vitro. The rearrangement uses TRBV6-5 and TRBJ1-2; D is perhaps TRBD1 (5 bases). This TCR derives from a human donor in good health. The CDR3 here is CASSSPGASPYGYTF. As DNA, the CDR3 is TGTGCCAGCAGTTCGCCCGGGGCATCACCCTATGGCTACACCTTC.